This is a list of T cell receptor beta chains from one sample in a study of molecular identifiers for immune sequencing clone quantification. TCRdb processed the PCR reads anew with MiXCR; each CDR3 protein has one entry. The sample has about 300,000 distinct CDR3 sequences, 20% to 25% seen once. The sample consisted of naive CD8+ T cells from blood, with Jurkat cell RNA spiked in. Receptors originate from a human donor in good health. Some libraries in this study had Jurkat cell RNA spiked in. Both conserved end residues are part of each CDR3. A D gene is named only where the DNA matches it firmly. For some rows the clone size is stated as once, few or many, or as a class when expanded; others skip it.

many | TRBJ2-2 | TRBV21-1 | - | CASVGTGELFF | TGTGCCAGCGTTGGCACCGGGGAGCTGTTTTTT
- | TRBJ1-2 | TRBV13 | TRBD1 | CASSSQGFGYTF | TGTGCCAGCAGCTCACAGGGGTTTGGCTACACCTTC
many | TRBJ2-6 | TRBV4-1 | - | CASSNGPGANVLTF | TGCGCCAGCAGTAACGGGCCTGGGGCCAACGTCCTGACTTTC
many | TRBJ2-1 | TRBV12-3/TRBV12-4 | TRBD2 | CASSPMRLAGKSSYNEQFF | TGTGCCAGCAGTCCAATGAGACTAGCGGGGAAAAGCTCCTACAATGAGCAGTTCTTC
few | TRBJ1-3 | TRBV11-2 | - | CASSPPAGNTIYF | TGTGCCAGCAGCCCCCCCGCTGGAAACACCATATATTTT
many | TRBJ1-5 | TRBV12-3/TRBV12-4 | - | CASSPPDNSNQPQHF | TGTGCCAGCAGTCCCCCGGACAATAGCAATCAGCCCCAGCATTTT
many | TRBJ1-1 | TRBV19 | - | CASSINWGAAYEAFF | TGTGCCAGTAGTATTAATTGGGGGGCTGCCTATGAAGCTTTCTTT
- | TRBJ2-7 | TRBV27 | TRBD2 | CASSSNPGLAGPGYEQYF | TGTGCCAGCAGTTCCAACCCGGGACTAGCGGGTCCGGGCTACGAGCAGTACTTC
- | TRBJ2-2 | TRBV7-9 | TRBD2 | CASSLWVAGAKNTGELFF | TGTGCCAGCAGCCTCTGGGTAGCGGGAGCCAAGAACACCGGGGAGCTGTTTTTT
- | TRBJ1-5 | TRBV19 | - | CASSIGAGSPTDTQHF | TGTGCCAGTAGTATTGGGGCGGGGTCCCCCACAGATACACAGCATTTT
many | TRBJ2-3 | TRBV5-1 | TRBD2 | CASSYRTSGGAIDTQYF | TGCGCCAGCAGCTACAGGACTAGCGGGGGGGCTATAGATACGCAGTATTTT
- | TRBJ1-2 | TRBV5-4 | TRBD1 | CVSRVMGQGFNVNYGYTF | TGTGTCAGCAGGGTAATGGGACAGGGCTTCAATGTTAACTATGGCTACACCTTC
many | TRBJ2-7 | TRBV28 | - | CASRPLLAAYEQYF | TGTGCCAGCAGGCCCCTCTTGGCTGCCTACGAGCAGTACTTC
few | TRBJ2-3 | TRBV13 | TRBD2 | CASSTAGAGGPKDTQYF | TGTGCCAGCAGCACGGCAGGGGCGGGGGGGCCTAAAGATACGCAGTATTTT
many | TRBJ2-3 | TRBV10-2 | TRBD2 | CASSESSLAGGFTDTQYF | TGCGCCAGCAGTGAGTCGAGTTTAGCGGGAGGGTTCACAGATACGCAGTATTTT
many | TRBJ2-7 | TRBV20-1 | - | CSATEGLSSYEQYF | TGCAGTGCTACCGAGGGCCTAAGCTCCTACGAGCAGTACTTC
many | TRBJ1-4 | TRBV20-1 | - | CSAKGEGVMEKLFF | TGCAGTGCTAAAGGGGAGGGGGTGATGGAAAAACTGTTTTTT
many | TRBJ1-4 | TRBV5-8 | TRBD1 | CASGFRDRVATNEKLFF | TGTGCCAGCGGATTCAGGGACAGGGTTGCAACTAATGAAAAACTGTTTTTT
- | TRBJ2-7 | TRBV27 | - | CASSFLGREQYF | TGTGCCAGCAGTTTTCTTGGACGCGAGCAGTACTTC
- | TRBJ2-1 | TRBV6-2/TRBV6-3 | - | CASSYRAGNEQFF | TGTGCCAGCAGTTACCGAGCAGGCAATGAGCAGTTCTTC
- | TRBJ2-5 | TRBV9 | - | CASSDPGDGRYQETQYF | TGTGCCAGCAGCGACCCGGGGGACGGACGATATCAAGAGACCCAGTACTTC
- | TRBJ2-1 | TRBV7-9 | TRBD1 | CASSPGQERFF | TGTGCCAGCAGCCCTGGACAGGAGCGGTTCTTC